The 15 T cell receptor beta chains below were found in one sample sequenced in a study of T cell responses to AZD1222 COVID-19 vaccine. Clones were read by immunoSEQ multiplex PCR, and TCRdb kept only the in-frame ones, dropping some. The data hold around 140,000 clones, with over 75% observed a single time. This sample comprised peripheral blood, obtained 28 days after the second dose of the MenACWY control vaccine. These receptors came from an adult who received the MenACWY meningococcal vaccine as a control.

The gene calls are TRBV7-6 and TRBJ2-7; 10 positions agree with TRBD2. The CDR3 sequence is 15 residues long. Trimming removed 5 bases from V and 5 bases from J; junction bases left unmatched: 9. Germline-derived CDR1 and CDR2 are SGHVS and FNYEAQ. CDR3 region: CASSPLASGSNEQYF. In DNA form, the CDR3 reads TGTGCCAGCAGCCCCCTGGCTAGCGGGAGCAACGAGCAGTACTTC.

The J gene is TRBJ2-7, the V gene TRBV7-9, with D possibly being TRBD2 (6 bases). The CDR3 contains 14 residues. Germline V gene data show CDR1 as SEHNR and CDR2 as FQNEAQ (reference sequence). V was shortened by 7 bases and J by 3 bases, with 16 bases between the two germline ends. The CDR3 DNA follows: TGTGCCAGCACGCCGCCCGAGGGACTCTACGAGCAGTACTTC. It codes for CASTPPEGLYEQYF.

This chain links TRBV7-9 with TRBJ1-6; 8 bases line up with TRBD1. This CDR3 spans 16 amino acids. The trim removed 5 bases at V and 7 bases at J, leaving 10 bases unmatched. Germline V gives CDR1 SEHNR, CDR2 FQNEAQ (reference sequence). The CDR3 DNA reads TGTGCCAGCAGCCTTAGACGGACAGGGTACAATTCACCCCTCCACTTT. Protein: CASSLRRTGYNSPLHF.

The gene calls are TRBV7-8 and TRBJ2-7; tentative D call: TRBD1 (6 bases). The V end lost 5 bases, the J end lost 7 bases, and 15 bases lay between the germline ends. The germline CDR1 and CDR2 sequences are SGHVS and FQNEAQ. The CDR3 runs 13 residues. CDR3 in amino acids: CASSQRGSGEQYF. The CDR3 bases are TGTGCCAGCAGCCAAAGGGGGTCGGGGGAGCAGTACTTC.

The rearrangement links TRBV7-2 to TRBJ2-1; D not resolved. CDR1 is SGHTA, CDR2 FQGNSA, per germline. This CDR3 is 12 amino acids long. V was clipped by 3 bases and J by 9 bases, with 9 bases between them. The CDR3 nucleotides are TGTGCCAGCAGCTTCCGGTGGGCTGAGCAGTTCTTC. Its translation: CASSFRWAEQFF.

The chain couples TRBV14 to TRBJ1-1; TRBD1 might be the D (6 bases). CDR1 SGHDN and CDR2 FVKESK come from the germline V gene. V lost 5 bases to trimming and J lost 3 bases, with 10 bases between them. The CDR3 loop spans 13 amino acids. In DNA form, the CDR3 reads TGTGCCAGCAGCTTACAGGGCTACACTGAAGCTTTCTTT. This sequence encodes CASSLQGYTEAFF.

The V call is TRBV24-1, the J call TRBJ2-2, with 7 bases that match TRBD1. CDR1 is KGHDR, CDR2 SFDVKD, per germline. The CDR3 runs 16 residues. V lost 3 bases, J lost 1 base, and 4 bases stayed unmatched. As DNA, the CDR3 is TGTGCCACCAGTGATGTGGGACAGCTGAACACCGGGGAGCTGTTTTTT. It yields the protein CATSDVGQLNTGELFF.

The genes are TRBV12-5 and TRBJ1-2, with D maybe TRBD1 (6 bases). The germline gives CDR1 LGHNT, CDR2 FRNRAP. V was clipped by 0 bases and J by 12 bases, with 14 bases between them. The length of the CDR3 is 13 residues. The chain's CDR3 is CASGLVLDRPHTF. The CDR3 DNA is TGTGCTAGTGGTTTGGTCCTAGACAGGCCGCACACCTTC.

This chain joins TRBV11-3 and TRBJ2-6; D unclear. Trimming shortened V by 8 bases and J by 3 bases, and 8 bases separated the two germline ends. The germline V gene encodes CDR1 SGHNT and CDR2 YENEEA. This CDR3 is 13 amino acids long. In nucleotides, the CDR3 is TGTGCCAGCGGGAAGGATGGGGCCAACGTCCTGACTTTC. It encodes CASGKDGANVLTF.

The gene calls are TRBV5-6 and TRBJ1-1; the D is unclear. The CDR3 is made up of 13 amino acids. V lost 0 bases and J lost 4, with 7 bases in between. The V gene's germline CDR1 is SGHDT and CDR2 YYEEEE. The chain's CDR3 is CASSLDSTTEAFF. CDR3 sequence (DNA): TGTGCCAGCAGCTTGGACAGCACCACTGAAGCTTTCTTT. Supplemented by reference TRBV5-6 and TRBJ1-1, the full variable domain reads DAGVTQSPTHLIKTRGQQVTLRCSPKSGHDTVSWYQQALGQGPQFIFQYYEEEERQRGNFPDRFSGHQFPNYSSELNVNALLLGDSALYLCASSLDSTTEAFFGQGTRLTVV.

CDR3 residues: CASSPPQQGTQYF. The CDR3 DNA follows: TGTGCCAGCAGTCCACCCCAACAGGGGACCCAGTACTTC. V gene TRBV28 combines with J gene TRBJ2-5; possible D gene TRBD1, 6 bases. Germline V gene data show CDR1 as MDHEN and CDR2 as SYDVKM. The CDR3 consists of 13 residues. With 5 bases removed from V and 7 bases from J, the gap between germline ends came to 14 bases. The whole variable domain, filled in from reference TRBV28 and TRBJ2-5, reads DVKVTQSSRYLVKRTGEKVFLECVQDMDHENMFWYRQDPGLGLRLIYFSYDVKMKEKGDIPEGYSVSREKKERFSLILESASTNQTSMYLCASSPPQQGTQYFGPGTRLLVL.

The rearrangement uses TRBV11-2 and TRBJ2-1, with D uncertain. CDR3 length equals 13 residues. Trimming cost V 5 bases and J 4 bases, with 9 bases left between them. CDR1 and CDR2 (germline): SGHAT, FQNNGV. DNA of the CDR3: TGTGCCAGCAGCCCCTTGCGATACAATGAGCAGTTCTTC. It is translated as CASSPLRYNEQFF.

The rearrangement uses TRBV7-8 and TRBJ2-5; D is unresolved. Trimming shortened V by 1 base and J by 13 bases, and 16 bases separated the two germline ends. Germline CDR1 and CDR2: SGHVS and FQNEAQ. The CDR3 runs 13 residues. The CDR3 nucleotides read TGTGCCAGCAGCTTAGGAGGTGGAGCACGGGTGTACTTC. Encoded protein: CASSLGGGARVYF.

The chain has TRBV19 and TRBJ1-1; D might be TRBD1 (6 bases). The CDR3 extends over 15 amino acids. Trimming removed 2 bases from V and 4 bases from J, with 14 bases in between. In germline, CDR1 is LNHDA, CDR2 SQIVND (reference sequence). CDR3 sequence (DNA): TGTGCCAGTAGTATACCGCGCAGGGGACGCACTGAAGCTTTCTTT. Translated, it gives CASSIPRRGRTEAFF.

This clone has a single count. The chain employs TRBV27 and TRBJ1-2; TRBD1 matches 8 bases. V shed 5 bases, J shed 6 bases, and the junction held 8 bases outside the gene matches. The CDR3 loop spans 14 amino acids. The germline V gene encodes CDR1 MNHEY and CDR2 SMNVEV (reference sequence). CDR3 coding DNA: TGTGCCAGCAGTCTTCTTCCGACAGGGGATGGCTACACCTTC. Protein product: CASSLLPTGDGYTF.